Listed below are T cell receptor beta chains from one sample, sequenced in a study of blood T cell repertoires in COVID-19. The repertoire was sequenced with immunoSEQ multiplex PCR; TCRdb's copy has only in-frame clones and lacks some. The sample yields roughly 150,000 clones, roughly 93% seen once. The source material was peripheral blood. The receptors shown here come from a woman aged 60-75 years with COVID-19, enrolled during active disease. CDR3s include the opening cysteine and the closing phenylalanine or tryptophan. The D gene is left open where the match is weak. Some rows mark clone size as missing; the rest say once, few, many or name a class of expanded clone.

len	d_gene	v_gene	j_gene	abundance	CDR3nt	CDR3aa
16	TRBD1	TRBV7-9	TRBJ1-2	NA	TGTGCCAGCAGCCCAAATCCGGGACAGGGGGGTCATGGCTACACCTTC	CASSPNPGQGGHGYTF
17	NA	TRBV7-2	TRBJ2-1	NA	TGTGCCAGCAGCTCCTCATGGGGAACCAGGGGTGGAAATGAGCAGTTCTTC	CASSSSWGTRGGNEQFF
16	TRBD2	TRBV12-5	TRBJ2-5	NA	TGTGCTAGTGGGACACTAGCGGGGGTTGGCCAAGAGACCCAGTACTTC	CASGTLAGVGQETQYF
18	TRBD2	TRBV20-1	TRBJ2-1	NA	TGCAGTGCTAGTACTAGCGGGGGGCTCCGAAGCTCCTACAATGAGCAGTTCTTC	CSASTSGGLRSSYNEQFF
14	TRBD1	TRBV18	TRBJ2-7	NA	TGTGCCAGCTCACCATCGACAGGGACCTACGAGCAGTACTTC	CASSPSTGTYEQYF
14	NA	TRBV18	TRBJ2-3	NA	TGTGCCAGCTCACCGAGGGCTAGGACAGATACGCAGTATTTT	CASSPRARTDTQYF
15	TRBD2	TRBV11-3	TRBJ2-1	NA	TGTGCCAGCAGCCTTAGCGGGAGCGGGGTCAATGAGCAGTTCTTC	CASSLSGSGVNEQFF
14	NA	TRBV11-1	TRBJ1-2	NA	TGTGCCAGCAGCTTGGACAGCGACAACTATGGCTACACCTTC	CASSLDSDNYGYTF
16	TRBD1	TRBV7-2	TRBJ1-5	NA	TGTGCCAGCAGCTTAACATTAGGACAGGGACATCAGCCCCAGCATTTT	CASSLTLGQGHQPQHF
14	TRBD1	TRBV7-9	TRBJ1-4	NA	TGTGCCAGCACCCGGACAGGACAAGAGGAAAAACTGTTTTTT	CASTRTGQEEKLFF
10	NA	TRBV30	TRBJ1-2	NA	TGTGCCTGGGGCGGTGCGGGCTACACCTTC	CAWGGAGYTF
15	TRBD1	TRBV5-1	TRBJ1-3	once	TGCGCCAGCAGGTACGGGACAGCGACTGGAAACACCATATATTTT	CASRYGTATGNTIYF
18	NA	TRBV27	TRBJ2-2	NA	TGTGCCAGCAGTTTCCTACCTGGGACATCCTTGAACACCGGGGAGCTGTTTTTT	CASSFLPGTSLNTGELFF
14	NA	TRBV27	TRBJ2-7	NA	TGTGCCAGCAGTTTAGGAGGTGGAGGGTTCGAGCAGTACTTC	CASSLGGGGFEQYF
13	NA	TRBV10-3	TRBJ2-3	few	TGTGCCACGGGTAGCGGAAACACAGATACGCAGTATTTT	CATGSGNTDTQYF
16	TRBD1	TRBV3-1/TRBV3-2	TRBJ1-4	NA	TGTGCCAGCAGCCAAGCCGGACAGGCAACTAATGAAAAACTGTTTTTT	CASSQAGQATNEKLFF
14	NA	TRBV6-6	TRBJ1-4	NA	TGTGCCAGCAGTTACTTGCAGGGCGGCGAAAAACTGTTTTTT	CASSYLQGGEKLFF
13	NA	TRBV7-2	TRBJ1-2	NA	TGTGCCAGCAGCTTCGGTAGTACTAGGGGCTACACCTTC	CASSFGSTRGYTF
15	NA	TRBV6-2/TRBV6-3	TRBJ1-4	NA	TGTGCCAGCAGTTACGGCAGAGCCGAGGGCGAAAAACTGTTTTTT	CASSYGRAEGEKLFF
15	TRBD1	TRBV19	TRBJ2-7	NA	TGTGCCAGTAGTCCAGGACAGGGTGGCCGGTTTAAGCAGTACTTC	CASSPGQGGRFKQYF
14	NA	TRBV7-3	TRBJ1-1	NA	TGTGCCAGCAGCTTAAGCGGCCGTGACACTGAAGCTTTCTTT	CASSLSGRDTEAFF
13	NA	TRBV6-5	TRBJ1-1	NA	TGTGCCAGCGGGCAAGACGGGAACACTGAAGCTTTCTTT	CASGQDGNTEAFF
14	TRBD2	TRBV6-5	TRBJ2-5	NA	TGTGCCAGCAGTTACGGCGGGGGGAAAGAGACCCAGTACTTC	CASSYGGGKETQYF
14	TRBD1	TRBV5-4	TRBJ1-2	NA	TGTGCCAGCAGCTTTGTAGGGGGCACTTATGGCTACACCTTC	CASSFVGGTYGYTF
16	TRBD1	TRBV14	TRBJ1-2	NA	TGTGCCAGCAGCCCCCTCGGGACAGTGGGTTTCTATGGCTACACCTTC	CASSPLGTVGFYGYTF
13	NA	TRBV12-3/TRBV12-4	TRBJ1-2	NA	TGTGCCAGCACCTTGGACACTGTCTATGGCTACACCTTC	CASTLDTVYGYTF
21	NA	TRBV27	TRBJ1-6	once	TGTGCCAGCAGTTTAACAATTCGATACCCAGGGGCGACAGGTCTTTCGTCACCCCTCCACTTT	CASSLTIRYPGATGLSSPLHF
15	TRBD1	TRBV7-8	TRBJ1-5	NA	TGTGCCAGCAGCTACAGGGGGCGCAATCGTCAGCCCCAGCATTTT	CASSYRGRNRQPQHF
16	TRBD1	TRBV6-6	TRBJ1-2	once	TGTGCCAGCAGTTCGACCCGGGACAGGGGAGACTATGGCTACACCTTC	CASSSTRDRGDYGYTF